These 11 T cell receptor beta chains were sequenced from one sample in a study of blood T cell repertoires in COVID-19. Produced via immunoSEQ multiplex PCR; TCRdb's table is partial and in-frame only. Of about 120,000 clones listed, around 90% are singletons. The specimen was peripheral blood. The source of these receptors is a human donor in a cohort sampled during active COVID-19.

This chain uses TRBV5-4 with TRBJ1-2; TRBD1 matches 9 bases. Germline lookup yields CDR1 SGHNT and CDR2 YYREEE (reference sequence). The CDR3 totals 17 residues. V gave up 3 bases and J gave up 6 bases; unmatched junction bases: 15. The CDR3: CASSSFFAGTGFNGYTF. The CDR3, as DNA: TGTGCCAGCAGCTCGTTTTTCGCCGGGACAGGGTTTAATGGCTACACCTTC.

The rearrangement uses TRBV29-1 and TRBJ2-3; the match to TRBD2 covers 11 bases. The CDR3 runs to 15 residues. The germline CDR1 and CDR2 sequences are SQVTM and ANQGSEA. The junction had 7 bases not matched to a gene; V was cut back by 6 bases and J by 2 bases. Written as DNA, the CDR3 is TGCAGCGTCCTCCTAGCGGGAGGAATCACAGATACGCAGTATTTT. It codes for CSVLLAGGITDTQYF.

J is TRBJ1-1 and V is TRBV7-3; 8 bases match TRBD1. Per the germline V gene, CDR1 is SGHTA and CDR2 is FQGTGA. With 4 bases clipped from V and 7 bases from J, the junction kept 5 bases outside the gene matches. CDR3 length: 13 residues. The CDR3 protein is CASSSGGRNEAFF. The CDR3 coding sequence is TGTGCCAGCAGCTCAGGGGGCCGTAATGAAGCTTTCTTT.

The chain combines TRBV11-2 with TRBJ2-4; no firm D call. CDR1 and CDR2 from the germline V gene are SGHAT and FQNNGV. V was shortened by 6 bases and J by 14 bases, with 20 bases between the two germline ends. This CDR3 is built from 13 residues. The CDR3 protein is CASSRVIGQVEYF. The CDR3 DNA follows: TGTGCCAGCAGTCGTGTTATCGGCCAGGTGGAGTACTTC.

V is TRBV6-5 and J is TRBJ1-2; D may be TRBD1 (5 bases). The germline CDR1 and CDR2 sequences are MNHEY and SVGAGI. The CDR3 has 11 residues. The V and J ends lost 7 bases and 4 bases respectively, with 7 bases between them. CDR3 bases: TGTGCCAGCAAGCAGGGCTATGGCTACACCTTC. This encodes CASKQGYGYTF.

The genes are TRBV5-8 and TRBJ1-5; 11 bases are shared with TRBD1. Trimming removed 2 bases from V and 5 bases from J; junction bases left unmatched: 3. Germline V lookup: CDR1 SGHTS, CDR2 YDEGEE. The CDR3 is 15 amino acids. The CDR3 spells CASSFGQGAYQPQHF. In DNA, the CDR3 is TGTGCCAGCAGCTTTGGACAGGGGGCTTATCAGCCCCAGCATTTT. The whole variable domain, remainder taken from reference TRBV5-8 and TRBJ1-5, is EAGVTQSPTHLIKTRGQQATLRCSPISGHTSVYWYQQALGLGLQFLLWYDEGEERNRGNFPPRFSGRQFPNYSSELNVNALELEDSALYLCASSFGQGAYQPQHFGDGTRLSIL.

The chain's CDR3 is CASTATGSGNTIYF. For the CDR3, the DNA is TGCGCCAGCACCGCGACAGGCTCTGGAAACACCATATATTTT. The chain recombines TRBV4-1 with TRBJ1-3; possible D gene TRBD1, 6 bases. The V end was cut by 7 bases, the J end by 0 bases, with 10 bases between. Germline V gene lookup returns CDR1 MGHRA and CDR2 YSYEKL. The CDR3 covers 14 residues.

The rearrangement joins TRBV5-1 to TRBJ2-5, with 8 bases aligning to TRBD2. The ends lost 7 bases at V and 1 base at J; junction bases unmatched: 6. Germline loops: CDR1 SGHRS, CDR2 YFSETQ. The CDR3 contains 14 residues. CDR3 DNA sequence: TGCGCCAGCGGGAGGCGGGGGGCCCAAGAGACCCAGTACTTC. This gives the protein CASGRRGAQETQYF.

The rearrangement joins TRBV4-2 to TRBJ2-1, with 11 bases matching TRBD1. The V gene's germline CDR1 is LGHNA and CDR2 YNFKEQ. Losses at the gene ends were 5 bases for V and 7 bases for J; bases not matched to a gene: 4. The CDR3 loop spans 14 amino acids. CDR3 sequence reads: CASSTGQGVNEQFF. For the CDR3, the DNA is TGTGCCAGCAGCACGGGACAGGGGGTTAATGAGCAGTTCTTC.

V usage is TRBV19 and J usage is TRBJ2-4, with TRBD1 identical over 10 bases. J lost 6 bases, V lost 5 bases, and 7 bases had no gene match. In germline, CDR1 is LNHDA, CDR2 SQIVND (reference sequence). CDR3 length: 15 amino acids. The CDR3 region has the DNA TGTGCCAGTAGTTCGACAGGGGGCTGGAGAAACATTCAGTACTTC. Translated, it gives CASSSTGGWRNIQYF. Using reference TRBV19 and TRBJ2-4 for the parts outside the CDR3, the full variable domain is DGGITQSPKYLFRKEGQNVTLSCEQNLNHDAMYWYRQDPGQGLRLIYYSQIVNDFQKGDIAEGYSVSREKKESFPLTVTSAQKNPTAFYLCASSSTGGWRNIQYFGAGTRLSVL.

A few counts support this clone. The rearrangement uses TRBV19 and TRBJ1-2; no clear D. The CDR3 loop spans 12 amino acids. V shed 6 bases and J shed 2 bases, with 7 bases lying between them. CDR1 and CDR2 (germline): LNHDA, SQIVND (reference sequence). The CDR3 DNA reads as TGTGCCAGTAGACGAGGGAACTATGGCTACACCTTC. It codes for CASRRGNYGYTF. Looking up the rest from reference TRBV19 and TRBJ1-2 gives the full variable domain: DGGITQSPKYLFRKEGQNVTLSCEQNLNHDAMYWYRQDPGQGLRLIYYSQIVNDFQKGDIAEGYSVSREKKESFPLTVTSAQKNPTAFYLCASRRGNYGYTFGSGTRLTVV.